These T cell receptor beta chains were read from a single sample in a study of shared clonotypes between healthy human individuals. Some clones are missing from TCRdb's copy, which holds only in-frame ones; the method was immunoSEQ multiplex PCR. The table records some 1,100,000 clones, around 82% of them present only once. Sequenced sample: memory CD4+ T cells from PBMCs. The source of these receptors is a man younger than 35 in good health. Some clones in this sample may be carry-over from other donors' samples. The CDR3 runs from the conserved cysteine through the conserved F or W. Each record gives: CDR3 length, clone size, J gene, D gene, V gene, CDR3 protein, CDR3 DNA. D genes are given only for firm matches. Rows may omit the clone size; those that give it use once, few, many or a size class.

len: 16; abundance: -; j_gene: TRBJ1-4; d_gene: -; v_gene: TRBV18; CDR3aa: CASSLSTAQTNEKLFF; CDR3nt: TGTGCCAGCTCACTATCAACGGCGCAGACTAATGAAAAACTGTTTTTT
len: 15; abundance: -; j_gene: TRBJ2-7; d_gene: -; v_gene: TRBV30; CDR3aa: CAWSVMGRIVGEQYF; CDR3nt: TGTGCCTGGAGTGTAATGGGCAGAATCGTCGGCGAGCAGTACTTC
len: 15; abundance: -; j_gene: TRBJ2-4; d_gene: TRBD1; v_gene: TRBV4-2; CDR3aa: CASSQMDRDENIQYF; CDR3nt: TGTGCCAGCAGCCAGATGGACAGGGACGAAAACATTCAGTACTTC
len: 15; abundance: -; j_gene: TRBJ1-2; d_gene: -; v_gene: TRBV5-6; CDR3aa: CASSLGQFLDYGYTF; CDR3nt: TGTGCCAGCAGCTTAGGACAGTTCCTGGACTATGGCTACACCTTC
len: 13; abundance: few; j_gene: TRBJ1-2; d_gene: -; v_gene: TRBV7-2; CDR3aa: CASSLGTTYGYTF; CDR3nt: TGTGCCAGCAGCTTAGGGACAACTTATGGCTACACCTTC
len: 13; abundance: few; j_gene: TRBJ1-1; d_gene: -; v_gene: TRBV5-4; CDR3aa: CASSIDRNTEAFF; CDR3nt: TGTGCCAGCAGCATCGACAGGAACACTGAAGCTTTCTTT
len: 16; abundance: -; j_gene: TRBJ2-3; d_gene: TRBD2; v_gene: TRBV18; CDR3aa: CASSPSQAGAADTQYF; CDR3nt: TGTGCCAGCTCACCCTCCCAAGCGGGAGCGGCAGATACGCAGTATTTT
len: 17; abundance: -; j_gene: TRBJ2-2; d_gene: TRBD2; v_gene: TRBV30; CDR3aa: CASNPTSGMVRTGGLFF; CDR3nt: TGTGCCTCAAACCCGACTAGCGGGATGGTTCGCACCGGGGGGCTGTTTTTT
len: 14; abundance: -; j_gene: TRBJ1-1; d_gene: -; v_gene: TRBV5-1; CDR3aa: CASSFPGENTEAFF; CDR3nt: TGCGCCAGCAGCTTTCCAGGGGAGAACACTGAAGCTTTCTTT
len: 14; abundance: -; j_gene: TRBJ2-7; d_gene: TRBD1; v_gene: TRBV15; CDR3aa: CATRPGTGEGEQYF; CDR3nt: TGTGCCACCAGGCCCGGGACAGGTGAGGGCGAGCAGTACTTC
len: 12; abundance: few; j_gene: TRBJ1-5; d_gene: -; v_gene: TRBV30; CDR3aa: CAWSQGVQPQHF; CDR3nt: TGTGCCTGGAGTCAGGGAGTTCAGCCCCAGCATTTT
len: 13; abundance: once; j_gene: TRBJ1-2; d_gene: -; v_gene: TRBV2; CDR3aa: CASRYKPNYGYTF; CDR3nt: TGTGCCAGCAGGTACAAGCCTAACTATGGCTACACCTTC
len: 12; abundance: -; j_gene: TRBJ2-6; d_gene: -; v_gene: TRBV11-3; CDR3aa: CASSPREDVLTF; CDR3nt: TGTGCCAGCAGTCCCAGGGAGGACGTCCTGACTTTC
len: 15; abundance: -; j_gene: TRBJ2-5; d_gene: -; v_gene: TRBV7-2; CDR3aa: CASSLVSGQQETQYF; CDR3nt: TGTGCCAGCAGCTTGGTCAGTGGCCAACAAGAGACCCAGTACTTC
len: 14; abundance: few; j_gene: TRBJ2-5; d_gene: -; v_gene: TRBV19; CDR3aa: CASSSPERWETQYF; CDR3nt: TGTGCCAGTAGTAGCCCGGAAAGGTGGGAGACCCAGTACTTC
len: 12; abundance: -; j_gene: TRBJ1-2; d_gene: -; v_gene: TRBV28; CDR3aa: CASTLNEGGYTF; CDR3nt: TGTGCCAGCACCTTAAACGAGGGTGGCTACACCTTC